These 4 T cell receptor beta chains were all obtained from the same sample, sequenced in a study of regulatory T cells in long-lasting Graves disease listed by TCRdb under 2021. The method behind the library was multiplex PCR. Instrument on record: Illumina HiSeq 4000. CDR3 regions were amplified by Arm-PCR with iRepertoire HTBI primers to construct TCR beta libraries. TCRdb passed the public sequencing reads through fastp at Q25 and MiXCR, retaining productive beta sequences. Rows merge per CDR3 protein into single entries with the most common DNA and genes. The sample table shows approximately 470,000 distinct CDR3 sequences, and more than 20% are seen once. The ten largest account for 7.8% of the sample. What the time point label conveys for this sample: persistent/refractory GD, antithyroid drugs over 5 years with positive TRAb. For both TCR sequencing and RNA sequencing, RNA was extracted from PBMCs using TRIzol.

This sample comprised peripheral blood mononuclear cells (PBMCs), obtained when the disease was refractory, from a patient treated with antithyroid drugs. The receptors were sampled from a female donor with Graves disease.

In this sample, this clonotype turned up many times. The V call is TRBV28, the J call TRBJ1-2, with 7 bases matching TRBD1. CDR1 MDHEN and CDR2 SYDVKM come from the germline V gene. The CDR3 sequence is 15 residues long. V trimming: 7 bases; J trimming: 5 bases; junction bases outside the gene matches: 13. CDR3: CASTPGGQSYYGYTF. The CDR3 DNA follows: TGTGCCAGCACCCCGGGGGGACAGTCTTATTATGGCTACACCTTC.

The chain joins TRBV29-1 to TRBJ2-2; D is undetermined. The V end was cut by 4 bases, the J end by 1 base, with 7 bases between. The germline gives CDR1 SQVTM, CDR2 ANQGSEA. The CDR3 loop spans 13 amino acids. This CDR3 reads CSVAWVNTGELFF. As DNA, the CDR3 is TGCAGCGTTGCCTGGGTGAACACCGGGGAGCTGTTTTTT.

About this clonotype itself: Since a much larger clone is just one base distant, this may be a read error. This chain uses TRBV28 with TRBJ2-7; a possible D gene is TRBD1 (6 bases). The germline V gene has CDR1 MDHEN and CDR2 SYDVKM. The CDR3 spans 14 residues. Written as DNA, the CDR3 is TGTGTCAGCAGCCCCATCAGGGGACCCTACGAGCAGTACTTC. The encoded protein is CVSSPIRGPYEQYF.

In this sample, this clonotype turned up a few times. V gene TRBV27 combines with J gene TRBJ2-5; D is uncertain. There are 14 residues in the CDR3. Germline V gives CDR1 MNHEY, CDR2 SMNVEV (reference sequence). The V gene lost 0 bases and the J gene lost 4 bases, with 9 bases spanning the gap. The CDR3 DNA is TGTGCCAGCAGTTTATCGTCAGGACCAGAGACCCAGTACTTC. It yields the protein CASSLSSGPETQYF.